The 12 T cell receptor beta chains below all came from one sample that was sequenced in a study of blood T cell repertoires in COVID-19. Libraries were prepared by immunoSEQ multiplex PCR; TCRdb keeps only in-frame clonotypes and omits some of them. The sample carries fewer than 200,000 clones, around four fifths recorded once. The sample taken for sequencing was peripheral blood. The receptor set was obtained from a man in his forties who had recovered from COVID-19.

The chain recombines TRBV28 with TRBJ1-1, with D possibly TRBD1 on 6 matching bases. Between the trimmed V and J ends, which lost 5 bases and 3 bases, there was a span of 25 bases. Germline V lookup: CDR1 MDHEN, CDR2 SYDVKM. The CDR3 length is 18 residues. The CDR3, as DNA: TGTGCCAGCAGTCTCTTGGTAGGGACACCCTCATCGTACACTGAAGCTTTCTTT. It is translated as CASSLLVGTPSSYTEAFF.

This chain connects TRBV11-3 to TRBJ1-1, with D hard to call. Germline CDR1 is SGHNT and CDR2 is YENEEA. Trimming took off 0 bases at V and 6 bases at J, with 8 bases between the two ends. This CDR3 comprises 13 residues. As DNA, the CDR3 is TGTGCCAGCAGCTTAGAATCTTTGTCTGAAGCTTTCTTT. Amino acids: CASSLESLSEAFF.

This clone was counted many times. J is TRBJ1-6 and V is TRBV7-9; D remains ambiguous. This CDR3 is built from 13 residues. Between the trimmed V and J ends, which lost 5 bases and 9 bases, there was a span of 11 bases. The germline gives CDR1 SEHNR, CDR2 FQNEAQ (reference sequence). The CDR3 protein is CASSLTRGSPLHF. The CDR3 DNA reads as TGTGCCAGCAGCCTAACTCGGGGTTCACCCCTCCACTTT.

CDR3 in amino acids: CASSHGNSADTQYF. The CDR3 DNA reads TGCGCCAGCAGCCATGGTAATAGTGCAGATACGCAGTATTTT. V is TRBV4-3 and J is TRBJ2-3, with unresolved D. CDR3 size: 14 residues. The germline V gene has CDR1 LGHNA and CDR2 YSLEER. Deletions cut 3 bases from V and 4 bases from J, with 11 bases between.

V is TRBV30 and J is TRBJ2-7; 7 nucleotides match TRBD1. CDR3 size: 19 residues. CDR1 is GTSNPN and CDR2 is SVGIG in the germline V gene (reference sequence). V shed 0 bases and J 3 bases; nucleotides not matched to a gene: 20. CDR3 residues: CAWSVPTPDLTGHNYEQYF. CDR3 coding DNA: TGTGCCTGGAGTGTGCCGACCCCGGACTTGACAGGGCATAACTACGAGCAGTACTTC. The whole variable domain, filled in from reference TRBV30 and TRBJ2-7, reads SQTIHQWPATLVQPVGSPLSLECTVEGTSNPNLYWYRQAAGRGLQLLFYSVGIGQISSEVPQNLSASRPQDRQFILSSKKLLLSDSGFYLCAWSVPTPDLTGHNYEQYFGPGTRLTVT.

This clone has a single count. The chain joins TRBV6-5 to TRBJ2-3; 10 bases fit TRBD2. Germline V gives CDR1 MNHEY, CDR2 SVGAGI. This CDR3 comprises 16 residues. Unmatched junction bases numbered 4, after V lost 4 bases and J lost 0 bases. For the CDR3, the DNA is TGTGCCAGCAGTTCGCCGACTAGCGGGAGCACAGATACGCAGTATTTT. This encodes CASSSPTSGSTDTQYF.

This sequence joins TRBV19 and TRBJ2-7; TRBD2 agrees at 7 bases. The CDR3 extends over 16 amino acids. Germline assignment: CDR1 LNHDA and CDR2 SQIVND (reference sequence). Losses at the gene ends were 3 bases for V and 0 bases for J; bases not matched to a gene: 8. The CDR3 reads CASSMGGVDSSYEQYF. The DNA for the CDR3 is TGTGCCAGTAGTATGGGGGGGGTCGATAGCTCCTACGAGCAGTACTTC.

The chain joins TRBV6-1 to TRBJ2-5, with D possibly being TRBD2 (6 bases). Germline V lookup: CDR1 MNHNS, CDR2 SASEGT. V was clipped by 3 bases and J by 3 bases, with 11 bases between them. The CDR3 contains 14 residues. The DNA of the CDR3 is TGTGCCAGCAGTGATGACCCGGGGGAAGAGACCCAGTACTTC. Protein: CASSDDPGEETQYF.

This clone turned up a few times. The rearrangement uses TRBV2 and TRBJ1-6; no clear D. Trimming pared 7 bases from V and 7 bases from J, leaving 11 bases between. This CDR3 contains 13 residues. The germline V gene encodes CDR1 SNHLY and CDR2 FYNNEI. CDR3 coding DNA: TGTGCCAGCACCGGACTTGAAAATTCACCCCTCCACTTT. Translation: CASTGLENSPLHF.

Here the CDR3 reads CASSSGKGELFF. In nucleotides, the CDR3 is TGTGCCAGCAGTTCGGGGAAAGGGGAGCTGTTTTTT. The rearrangement joins TRBV6-5 to TRBJ2-2; D is perhaps TRBD2 (5 bases). The germline gives CDR1 MNHEY, CDR2 SVGAGI. V was trimmed by 4 bases and J by 8 bases, leaving 8 bases between them. The CDR3 is 12 residues long.

This chain connects TRBV7-3 to TRBJ2-5; D is ambiguous. Per germline, CDR1 SGHTA and CDR2 FQGTGA. The V end was cut by 2 bases, the J end by 2 bases, with 6 bases between. This CDR3 is built from 13 residues. The CDR3 nucleotides are TGTGCCAGCAGCTTATGGCAGCAAGAGACCCAGTACTTC. This translates into CASSLWQQETQYF.

This chain uses TRBV27 with TRBJ2-1, with 7 bases aligning to TRBD2. CDR3 length: 12 amino acids. V lost 5 bases and J lost 5; bases outside the gene matches: 0. Per the germline V gene, CDR1 is MNHEY and CDR2 is SMNVEV (reference sequence). The CDR3 protein is CASSREDNEQFF. CDR3 DNA sequence: TGTGCCAGCAGTCGGGAGGACAATGAGCAGTTCTTC.